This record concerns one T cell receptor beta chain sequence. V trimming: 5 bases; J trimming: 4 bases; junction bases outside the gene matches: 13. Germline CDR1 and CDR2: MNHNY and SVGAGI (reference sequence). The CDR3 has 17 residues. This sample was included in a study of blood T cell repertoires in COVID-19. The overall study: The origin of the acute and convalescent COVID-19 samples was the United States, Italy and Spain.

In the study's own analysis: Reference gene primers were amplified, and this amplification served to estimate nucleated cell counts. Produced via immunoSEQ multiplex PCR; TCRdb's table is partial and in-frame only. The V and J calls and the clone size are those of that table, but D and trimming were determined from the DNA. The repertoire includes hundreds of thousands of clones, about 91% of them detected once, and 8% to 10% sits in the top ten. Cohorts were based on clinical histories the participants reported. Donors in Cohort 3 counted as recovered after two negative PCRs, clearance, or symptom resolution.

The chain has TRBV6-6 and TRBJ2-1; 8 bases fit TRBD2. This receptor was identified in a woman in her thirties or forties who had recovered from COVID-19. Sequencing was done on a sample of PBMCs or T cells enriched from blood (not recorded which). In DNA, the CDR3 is TGTGCCAGCAGTCCTAGTAGCGGGGTCAGGGGATACAATGAGCAGTTCTTC. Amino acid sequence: CASSPSSGVRGYNEQFF.